This TCR beta chain stems from a study of blood T cell repertoires in COVID-19. Looking at the study overall: PBMCs, B-cell-depleted T cells, or T cells provided the cDNA or gDNA that made up the material.

CDR3 length equals 13 residues. V was cut by 7 bases and J by 8 bases, with 15 bases left in between. Germline CDR1 SGHRS, CDR2 YFSETQ. Assay: immunoSEQ multiplex PCR; the TCRdb copy retains only in-frame clones and omits some. The sample contains about 210,000 clones, 85% to 90% of which appear only once. Sequenced input: peripheral blood. This chain connects TRBV5-1 to TRBJ2-2; a weak D match, TRBD1 (7 bases). The sequence came from a man younger than 30 with active or convalescent COVID-19. The CDR3 here is CASGPGGSGELFF. The CDR3 nucleotides read TGCGCCAGCGGACCAGGGGGGAGTGGGGAGCTGTTTTTT.